A selection of T cell receptor beta chains follows, all from one sample in a study of CD8 T cells in Susac syndrome. One entry per CDR3 protein, called by TCRdb with MiXCR from the immunoSEQ multiplex PCR reads. The sample lists about 290,000 distinct CDR3 sequences; around 91% were seen once. Sequenced input: CD8+ T cells from PBMCs. These TCRs come from a human donor with multiple sclerosis. The CDR3 runs from the conserved cysteine through the conserved F or W.

CDR3aa	j_gene	v_gene
CASSLSAGGQETQYF	TRBJ2-5	TRBV12-3/TRBV12-4
CASSFGRNEQFF	TRBJ2-1	TRBV12-3/TRBV12-4
CASTPLRGGGTEAFF	TRBJ1-1	TRBV7-9
CASRFKTGYTDTQYF	TRBJ2-3	TRBV6-6
CASSPMNSYEQYF	TRBJ2-7	TRBV19
CASSSGQAHYEQYF	TRBJ2-7	TRBV2
CASSVAPDRGSGDTQYF	TRBJ2-3	TRBV9
CASSPGLSNYGYTF	TRBJ1-2	TRBV5-1
CASSPPESHNYGYTF	TRBJ1-2	TRBV7-9
CASSLPGTGPGANVLTF	TRBJ2-6	TRBV27
CASSQELAGYFQYF	TRBJ2-7	TRBV4-1
CASSPGQLSNQPQHF	TRBJ1-5	TRBV6-5
CASSQDRGSYEQYF	TRBJ2-7	TRBV7-9
CASTTRGVGETQYF	TRBJ2-5	TRBV6-6
CASSLAITGVFGETQYF	TRBJ2-5	TRBV5-5
CASSWSRNEQFF	TRBJ2-1	TRBV6-2/TRBV6-3
CASSPGDGYGYTF	TRBJ1-2	TRBV5-1
CSVAYSSYEQYF	TRBJ2-7	TRBV29-1
CASSDTPDTGGTDTQYF	TRBJ2-3	TRBV6-4
CASSLTGLGDEQFF	TRBJ2-1	TRBV18
CSARAGEGYEQYF	TRBJ2-7	TRBV20-1
CASSSHLGGNTEAFF	TRBJ1-1	TRBV6-5
CSAKGAYNEQFF	TRBJ2-1	TRBV20-1
CASSQDVRTGGYEQYF	TRBJ2-7	TRBV3-1
CASSLVGMGVRGGTQYF	TRBJ2-5	TRBV28
CASRPGPSGRDNTGELFF	TRBJ2-2	TRBV6-1